The present entry profiles one TCR beta chain with its context. Looked up from germline, CDR1 is PRHDT and CDR2 is FYEKMQ (reference sequence). This CDR3 contains 14 residues. Trimming shortened V by 3 bases and J by 0 bases, and 6 bases separated the two germline ends. The authors' processing: Amplified reference gene primers provided the basis for estimating nucleated cell counts. Repertoires were generated with immunoSEQ multiplex PCR, while TCRdb's copy carries only in-frame clones and drops some. The V and J calls and clone size are taken from that table; D and trimming were inferred from the DNA. The table includes around 310,000 clones, approximately 89% detected once. These data come from a study of blood T cell repertoires in COVID-19. As for the study in general: PBMCs, B-cell-depleted T cells, or T cells provided the cDNA or gDNA that made up the material.

Sequencing was done on a sample of PBMCs or T cells enriched from blood (not recorded which). The receptor's source is a woman in her 30s who had recovered from COVID-19. V and J are TRBV13 and TRBJ1-5; no reliable D call. The CDR3 loop is CASSFGVSNQPQHF. CDR3 DNA sequence: TGTGCCAGCAGCTTCGGGGTTAGCAATCAGCCCCAGCATTTT. The whole variable domain, remainder taken from reference TRBV13 and TRBJ1-5, is AAGVIQSPRHLIKEKRETATLKCYPIPRHDTVYWYQQGPGQDPQFLISFYEKMQSDKGSIPDRFSAQQFSDYHSELNMSSLELGDSALYFCASSFGVSNQPQHFGDGTRLSIL.